This is a list of T cell receptor beta chains from one sample in a study of blood T cell repertoires in COVID-19. Assay used: immunoSEQ multiplex PCR; TCRdb lists only in-frame clones, some missing. The sample holds roughly 300,000 clones, approximately 83% seen once. Sequences were obtained from peripheral blood. The receptor set was obtained from a human donor in a cohort sampled during active COVID-19. Both conserved end residues are trimmed from each CDR3. Fields, in order: V gene, CDR3 length, J gene, CDR3 protein.

TRBV15	13	TRBJ1-1	ATSRRTGGYTEAF
TRBV5-1	12	TRBJ1-2	ASSSQGAQVGYT
TRBV2	11	TRBJ2-1	ASRPTGSNEQF
TRBV10-3	10	TRBJ1-3	AIRQSGNTIY
TRBV29-1	15	TRBJ2-2	SVDLRSRTGRTGELF
TRBV7-2	12	TRBJ1-1	ASSPEVLNTEAF
TRBV6-5	12	TRBJ2-3	ASSRRSGRDTQY
TRBV7-9	14	TRBJ1-4	ASSRLGQSANEKLF
TRBV11-2	14	TRBJ1-6	ASSQDRDTRNSPLH
TRBV30	12	TRBJ2-7	AWSVLAGEAEQY
TRBV7-9	13	TRBJ2-1	ASSPRTGNYNEQF
TRBV4-1	16	TRBJ2-5	ASSQDNGTSGSLETQY
TRBV7-9	11	TRBJ2-7	ASSQEGGFEQY
TRBV10-3	13	TRBJ1-4	AISESWGTNEKLF
TRBV24-1	13	TRBJ2-3	ATSDLGLRTDTQY
TRBV30	13	TRBJ2-2	AWNSGTGGTGELF
TRBV3-1/TRBV3-2	12	TRBJ2-7	ASSLTSGDNEQY
TRBV6-1	14	TRBJ2-1	ASSEDILFSYNEQF
TRBV4-1	13	TRBJ2-7	ASSQWVGATGEQY
TRBV5-1	13	TRBJ2-2	ASSLGQGGTGELF
TRBV20-1	8	TRBJ1-1	NQGGREAF
TRBV6-2/TRBV6-3	12	TRBJ1-4	ASSSSGTNEKLF
TRBV2	14	TRBJ2-5	ASSPRTGRVQETQY
TRBV2	12	TRBJ2-1	ASRAPQTYNEQF
TRBV28	13	TRBJ1-4	ASSLRQGTNEKLF
TRBV24-1	12	TRBJ2-2	ATSSGANTGELF
TRBV4-3	11	TRBJ2-1	ASSPGGYNEQF
TRBV7-2	14	TRBJ1-2	ASSLEKWTPAVGYT
TRBV11-2	9	TRBJ2-5	ASSSSETQY
TRBV15	11	TRBJ2-7	ATSKGLAYEQY
TRBV4-2	15	TRBJ2-1	ASSQRAGASGSSEQF
TRBV28	13	TRBJ1-2	ASSRIRGRLYGYT
TRBV2	11	TRBJ2-3	ARERELTDTQY
TRBV7-6	15	TRBJ2-5	ASSLRGQNARGETQY
TRBV2	13	TRBJ2-7	ASSEALGSSYEQY
TRBV6-5	12	TRBJ2-7	ASRLGAVGYEQY
TRBV7-8	14	TRBJ1-5	ASSPNTRGVYQPQH
TRBV19	12	TRBJ1-2	ASSMPRTGYGYT
TRBV27	9	TRBJ2-7	ATSDRAQQY
TRBV5-1	14	TRBJ1-2	ASSSGQVRLNYGYT
TRBV5-1	12	TRBJ2-3	ASSLEREADTQY
TRBV6-5	14	TRBJ2-3	ASSYATSGRLDTQY
TRBV9	14	TRBJ1-3	ASSVDHGSSGNTIY
TRBV5-1	12	TRBJ2-1	ASSPGLADNEQF
TRBV7-9	14	TRBJ2-5	ASSLASGRFQETQY
TRBV27	13	TRBJ1-2	ASSFLGARLLDCT
TRBV5-6	11	TRBJ1-5	ASSLGTFQPQH
TRBV19	12	TRBJ1-2	ASICRRKRYGYT
TRBV5-6	14	TRBJ2-2	ASSLGQGARTGELF
TRBV7-8	14	TRBJ2-7	ASSLAPPGHSYEQY
TRBV7-6	14	TRBJ2-7	ASSSPERSGSYEQY
TRBV18	13	TRBJ1-2	ASSLAGTGHSGYT
TRBV19	13	TRBJ2-1	ASSIRLAGRNEQF
TRBV15	13	TRBJ2-1	ATSPLAGTPFEQF